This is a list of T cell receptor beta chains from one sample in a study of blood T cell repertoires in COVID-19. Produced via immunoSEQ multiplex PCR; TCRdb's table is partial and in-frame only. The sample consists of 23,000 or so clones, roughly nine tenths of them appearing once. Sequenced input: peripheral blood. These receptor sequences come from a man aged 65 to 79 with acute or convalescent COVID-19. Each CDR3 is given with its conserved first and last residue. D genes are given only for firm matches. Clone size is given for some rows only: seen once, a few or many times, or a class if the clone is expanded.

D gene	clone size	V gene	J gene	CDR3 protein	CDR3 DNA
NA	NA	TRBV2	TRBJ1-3	CASRELFGNTIYF	TGTGCCAGCAGGGAGTTATTTGGAAACACCATATATTTT
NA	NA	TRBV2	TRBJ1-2	CASSERGEGGYTF	TGTGCCAGCAGTGAACGGGGAGAAGGTGGCTACACCTTC
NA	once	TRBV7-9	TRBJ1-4	CASSGRARGEKLFF	TGTGCCAGCAGCGGCCGGGCCCGAGGGGAAAAACTGTTTTTT
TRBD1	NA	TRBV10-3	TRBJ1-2	CAISERGTGDNGYTF	TGTGCCATCAGTGAGCGTGGGACAGGGGATAATGGCTACACCTTC
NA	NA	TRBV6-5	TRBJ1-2	CASSPGRGAYYGYTF	TGTGCCAGCAGCCCCGGGCGCGGGGCCTACTATGGCTACACCTTC
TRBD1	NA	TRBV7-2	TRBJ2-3	CASSFQGADTQYF	TGTGCCAGCAGCTTTCAGGGGGCAGATACGCAGTATTTT
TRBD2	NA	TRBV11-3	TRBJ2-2	CASSLAAGVSPGELFF	TGTGCCAGCAGCTTAGCCGCGGGAGTAAGTCCCGGGGAGCTGTTTTTT
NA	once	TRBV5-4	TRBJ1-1	CASSSAGMGNTEAFF	TGTGCCAGCAGCAGTGCGGGGATGGGAAACACTGAAGCTTTCTTT
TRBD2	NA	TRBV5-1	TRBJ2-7	CASSLASAGGEYEQYF	TGCGCCAGCAGCTTGGCTTCGGCGGGAGGGGAATACGAGCAGTACTTC
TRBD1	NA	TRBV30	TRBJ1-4	CAWSKRTGGTNEKLFF	TGTGCCTGGAGCAAGAGGACAGGGGGGACTAATGAAAAACTGTTTTTT
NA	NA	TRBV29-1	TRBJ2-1	CSASPGGNEQFF	TGCAGCGCTTCTCCCGGGGGAAATGAGCAGTTCTTC